Given below is one TCR beta chain in context. Its antigen is not identified. Here immunoSEQ multiplex PCR was the method, and the copy in TCRdb shows in-frame clones only, minus some. The profile shows several thousand clones, approximately 85% of them singletons. V was trimmed by 0 bases and J by 8 bases, leaving 16 bases between them. CDR3 length equals 14 residues. Germline V gene data show CDR1 as GTSNPN and CDR2 as SVGIG (reference sequence). These data come from a study of immune evolution from preneoplasia to lung adenocarcinoma. Study-wide results and limits: From normal lung to invasive adenocarcinoma, top clone frequencies appeared to decrease.

The rearrangement links TRBV30 to TRBJ1-2; D remains ambiguous. This receptor was identified in a person between 50 and 69 years old with lung adenocarcinoma. Specimen: FFPE invasive lung adenocarcinoma tissue. CDR3 in amino acids: CAWSVLATAGGYTF. The CDR3 DNA reads TGTGCCTGGAGTGTACTGGCCACGGCGGGAGGCTACACCTTC. Filled out from reference TRBV30 and TRBJ1-2, the complete variable domain reads SQTIHQWPATLVQPVGSPLSLECTVEGTSNPNLYWYRQAAGRGLQLLFYSVGIGQISSEVPQNLSASRPQDRQFILSSKKLLLSDSGFYLCAWSVLATAGGYTFGSGTRLTVV.